This paragraph covers one T cell receptor beta chain sequence. The specificity of this receptor is unknown. The sample holds no much larger clone one base away, and base qualities are not on file. The data were taken from a study of T cell repertoires in cytomegalovirus infection (dated by TCRdb to 2018 to 2020). About the investigation overall: Recently identified HLA-C-restricted CMV epitopes, whose presentation resists viral immunomodulation, were targeted by peptide stimulations together with well-studied HLA-B-restricted epitopes. Because public TCR beta signatures pointed to carriage of CMV infection together with the matching HLA type, the HLA type of each donor mattered for the analysis.

TCRdb shows the sequencer as Illumina HiSeq 1500. The public sequencing data were trimmed at Q25 with fastp and processed into clonotypes with MiXCR by TCRdb, which kept only in-frame beta chains. Identical CDR3 protein sequences are pooled into one entry, listed with their most common genes and DNA. Across this sample there are approximately 470,000 distinct CDR3 sequences, with more than 40% seen only once. The ten largest account for 43% of the sample. The treatment or condition tag for this specimen amounts to: in vitro stimulation with specific CMV peptide epitopes to enrich CMV-specific T cells. The cysteine opens and the phenylalanine closes a CDR3 of 12 amino acids. The DNA shown is the 36-base CDR3, in frame from base 1. V and J lose 6 bases and 15 bases, and a span of 18 bases separates them. According to the germline V gene, CDR1 reads MDHEN and CDR2 reads SYDVKM. The full study reports these points: The ex vivo response was dominated by HLA-C-restricted CMV-specific TCR beta clonotypes, which also provided the single most frequent clonotype in two of eight donors. In both this cohort and an independent cohort of 350 to 400 donors, the cumulative frequency of public TCR beta family members distinguished carriers of CMV infection plus the relevant HLA type.

Specimen: cultured PBMCs, collected from culture after CMV antigen stimulation. The chain is assembled from TRBV28 and TRBJ2-1, with the D gene uncertain. The sequence was collected from a human donor in good health (CMV status not recorded). Some clones in this sample may be carry-over from other donors' samples. The CDR3 in this case is CASSPDFSFRFF. The DNA is TGTGCCAGCAGCCCAGACTTTTCTTTTCGGTTCTTC.